The 28 T cell receptor beta chains reported below all come from one sample, sequenced in a study of T cell changes during pregnancy in multiple sclerosis. Libraries were prepared by immunoSEQ multiplex PCR; TCRdb keeps only in-frame clonotypes and omits some of them. The sample holds 75,000 to 100,000 clones; roughly nine tenths are singletons and the top ten take over 1.5%. Sequencing used peripheral blood, obtained after pregnancy. These receptors were obtained from a female donor in good health, enrolled as a control in a pregnancy study.

CDR3 coding DNA: TGTGCCACCGCCGCCAGGGGTAATTCACCCCTCCACTTT. As protein: CATAARGNSPLHF. The chain is built from TRBV15 and TRBJ1-6, with a possible D match to TRBD1 (6 bases). This CDR3 region has 13 residues. From germline, CDR1 is LNHNV and CDR2 YYDKDF (reference sequence). Trimming cost V 8 bases and J 6 bases, with 11 bases left between them.

The chain couples TRBV14 to TRBJ2-7, with 9 bases identical to TRBD2. The junction had 14 bases not matched to a gene; V was cut back by 4 bases and J by 4 bases. There are 17 residues in the CDR3. Germline loops: CDR1 SGHDN, CDR2 FVKESK. The CDR3 coding sequence is TGTGCCAGCAGCCCTAGTCTAGCGGGGCCATTGGGATACGAGCAGTACTTC. Protein product: CASSPSLAGPLGYEQYF.

This clone showed up just a few times. The chain employs TRBV7-9 and TRBJ1-1; tentative D call: TRBD1 (5 bases). Trimming removed 5 bases from V and 2 bases from J, with 15 bases in between. The germline V gene encodes CDR1 SEHNR and CDR2 FQNEAQ (reference sequence). There are 15 residues in the CDR3. Here the CDR3 reads CASSPRQSSNTEAFF. CDR3 bases: TGTGCCAGCAGCCCTAGACAGAGTTCTAACACTGAAGCTTTCTTT.

V gene TRBV5-1 combines with J gene TRBJ2-7; 9 bases are a match to TRBD2. The V gene end was trimmed by 2 bases and the J gene end by 7 bases; junction bases not matched to a gene: 10. Looked up from germline, CDR1 is SGHRS and CDR2 is YFSETQ. CDR3 length: 15 residues. Here the CDR3 DNA reads TGCGCCAGCAGCTTCGAGGGGCGGGGGGGCCGGGAGCAGTACTTC. It yields the protein CASSFEGRGGREQYF.

The rearrangement uses TRBV5-1 and TRBJ1-1, with a possible D match to TRBD1 (6 bases). This CDR3 region has 15 residues. V dropped 4 bases and J dropped 1 base, with 14 bases sitting between them. Germline V CDR1 and CDR2: SGHRS, YFSETQ. CDR3 protein: CASSPDGQPNTEAFF. CDR3 nucleotides: TGCGCCAGCAGCCCGGACGGACAGCCGAACACTGAAGCTTTCTTT.

This sequence joins TRBV6-6 and TRBJ1-1; no clear D. Per germline, CDR1 MNHNY and CDR2 SVGAGI (reference sequence). The CDR3 sequence is 14 residues long. V was clipped by 0 bases and J by 7 bases, with 12 bases between them. CDR3 nucleotide sequence: TGTGCCAGCAGTTACTCGAGGAGCGCCTTTGAAGCTTTCTTT. Protein: CASSYSRSAFEAFF.

The rearrangement joins TRBV7-9 to TRBJ2-4, with 7 bases identical to TRBD1. Germline V CDR1 and CDR2: SEHNR, FQNEAQ (reference sequence). V shed 4 bases, J shed 3 bases, and the junction held 6 bases outside the gene matches. The CDR3 has 15 amino acids. The CDR3 DNA reads as TGTGCCAGCAGCTCGACAGGGTTTGTCAAAAACATTCAGTACTTC. Its protein product is CASSSTGFVKNIQYF.

This chain uses TRBV9 with TRBJ2-3, with a weak D call TRBD2 (5 bases). Between the trimmed V and J ends, which lost 7 bases and 4 bases, there was a span of 16 bases. The CDR3 covers 14 residues. Germline V lookup: CDR1 SGDLS, CDR2 YYNGEE. The CDR3 spells CASGFLSEADTQYF. CDR3 coding DNA: TGTGCCAGCGGCTTTTTGTCGGAGGCAGATACGCAGTATTTT.

The chain carries TRBV28 and TRBJ1-2; TRBD1 might be the D (5 bases). Germline V gives CDR1 MDHEN, CDR2 SYDVKM. This CDR3 region has 13 residues. V lost 6 bases, J lost 2 bases, and 10 bases lay in between. For the CDR3, the DNA is TGTGCCAGCAGACCGGACATGAACTATGGCTACACCTTC. Its protein is CASRPDMNYGYTF.

This clone showed up just once. This chain links TRBV9 with TRBJ2-5, with D unresolved. The length of the CDR3 is 12 residues. CDR1 is SGDLS, CDR2 YYNGEE, per germline. V was clipped by 3 bases and J by 5 bases, with 8 bases between them. The CDR3 protein is CASSGAGETQYF. The CDR3 DNA is TGTGCCAGCAGCGGGGCTGGGGAGACCCAGTACTTC.

The chain recombines TRBV6-5 with TRBJ1-2; no firm D call. The ends were cut back, 8 bases at V and 2 bases at J, with 9 bases in the middle. The CDR3 length is 12 residues. Germline V gene sequence: CDR1 MNHEY, CDR2 SVGAGI. CDR3 residues: CASRTTNYGYTF. The CDR3 region has the DNA TGTGCCAGCCGTACGACAAACTATGGCTACACCTTC.

This clone was detected once. This rearrangement joins TRBV7-2 to TRBJ2-7, with 10 bases lining up with TRBD1. The CDR3 is 16 residues long. CDR1 SGHTA and CDR2 FQGNSA come from the germline V gene. The V and J ends lost 5 bases and 1 base, in that order; junction bases with no gene match: 8. The CDR3 here is CASSRQGTGVSYEQYF. The CDR3 DNA reads TGTGCCAGCAGCCGGCAAGGGACAGGGGTTTCCTACGAGCAGTACTTC. Looking up the rest from reference TRBV7-2 and TRBJ2-7 gives the full variable domain: GAGVSQSPSNKVTEKGKDVELRCDPISGHTALYWYRQSLGQGLEFLIYFQGNSAPDKSGLPSDRFSAERTGGSVSTLTIQRTQQEDSAVYLCASSRQGTGVSYEQYFGPGTRLTVT.

The chain recombines TRBV28 with TRBJ2-4; 7 positions match TRBD1. Per germline, CDR1 MDHEN and CDR2 SYDVKM. V shed 5 bases, J shed 0 bases, and the junction held 7 bases outside the gene matches. The length of the CDR3 is 16 residues. CDR3 in DNA: TGTGCCAGCAGTCTCGGGACAGATCGAGCCAAAAACATTCAGTACTTC. Its protein is CASSLGTDRAKNIQYF.

J is TRBJ2-1 and V is TRBV9; maybe TRBD2 (5 bases). Deletions cut 4 bases from V and 8 bases from J, with 10 bases between. Germline loops: CDR1 SGDLS, CDR2 YYNGEE. The CDR3 covers 12 residues. The CDR3 DNA reads TGTGCCAGCAGCACCCAACTAGATGAGCAGTTCTTC. It encodes CASSTQLDEQFF. The variable domain in full, completed from reference TRBV9 and TRBJ2-1, reads DSGVTQTPKHLITATGQRVTLRCSPRSGDLSVYWYQQSLDQGLQFLIQYYNGEERAKGNILERFSAQQFPDLHSELNLSSLELGDSALYFCASSTQLDEQFFGPGTRLTVL.

The DNA for the CDR3 is TGTGCCAGCAGCCAAAGGGGGGGACCGTCGGGGTCACCCCTCCACTTT. It translates to CASSQRGGPSGSPLHF. The rearrangement links TRBV7-6 to TRBJ1-6; weak D call: TRBD1 (6 bases). The germline V and J ends were trimmed by 5 bases and 10 bases, with 21 bases remaining between them. The CDR3 length is 16 residues. Per germline, CDR1 SGHVS and CDR2 FNYEAQ.

The J gene is TRBJ2-7, the V gene TRBV6-5; 7 bases agree with TRBD2. Germline values: CDR1 MNHEY, CDR2 SVGAGI. The CDR3 runs 13 residues. V gave up 7 bases and J gave up 5 bases; unmatched junction bases: 8. The CDR3 spells CASTRRGVDEQYF. For the CDR3, the DNA is TGTGCCAGCACCCGTCGGGGGGTTGACGAGCAGTACTTC.

The chain has TRBV27 and TRBJ1-2, with a possible D match to TRBD1 (6 bases). There are 15 residues in the CDR3. Trimming took 5 bases from V and 4 from J, leaving 17 bases between them. Per the germline V gene, CDR1 is MNHEY and CDR2 is SMNVEV (reference sequence). The CDR3 reads CASSRSNRALYGYTF. CDR3 nucleotide sequence: TGTGCCAGCAGTCGATCAAACAGGGCCCTCTATGGCTACACCTTC.

The V gene is TRBV14, the J gene TRBJ1-1; 8 nucleotides agree with TRBD1. Per the germline V gene, CDR1 is SGHDN and CDR2 is FVKESK. V lost 0 bases to trimming and J lost 5 bases; unmatched junction nucleotides: 5. CDR3 size: 15 residues. CDR3 loop: CASSQDRQGRTEAFF. The DNA for the CDR3 is TGTGCCAGCAGCCAAGACAGACAGGGGAGGACTGAAGCTTTCTTT.

J is TRBJ1-1 and V is TRBV9, with 7 bases matching TRBD1. The CDR3 runs to 14 residues. Trimming cost V 2 bases and J 3 bases; bases outside gene matches: 4. Looked up from germline, CDR1 is SGDLS and CDR2 is YYNGEE. This chain's CDR3 is CASSVFTGDTEAFF. DNA for the CDR3: TGTGCCAGCAGCGTCTTTACAGGGGACACTGAAGCTTTCTTT.

V gene TRBV6-6 combines with J gene TRBJ1-4, with D possibly matching TRBD1 (5 bases). Looked up from germline, CDR1 is MNHNY and CDR2 is SVGAGI (reference sequence). This CDR3 has 13 amino acids. V was trimmed by 2 bases and J by 7 bases, leaving 8 bases between them. CDR3 nucleotide sequence: TGTGCCAGCAGTTACGATAGGGGTGAAAAACTGTTTTTT. Translating gives CASSYDRGEKLFF.

The J gene is TRBJ1-4, the V gene TRBV19; 7 nucleotides match TRBD1. CDR3 length equals 15 residues. The trim removed 5 bases at V and 2 bases at J, leaving 5 bases unmatched. CDR1 and CDR2 (germline): LNHDA, SQIVND (reference sequence). This chain's CDR3 is CASSSMTGTNEKLFF. CDR3 nucleotides: TGTGCCAGTAGTTCAATGACAGGGACTAATGAAAAACTGTTTTTT.

As concerns this clone: An end of the junction does not agree with germline; a read error may underlie this. DNA of the CDR3: TGCGCCAGCAGCCAAGACGGGGGGACAGGGGTGGCCTTT. This codes for CASSQDGGTGVAF. The chain employs TRBV4-1 and TRBJ1-1, with TRBD1 identical over 10 bases. Germline CDR1 reads MGHRA; CDR2 reads YSYEKL. There are 13 residues in the CDR3.

The chain couples TRBV2 to TRBJ1-2; 8 positions agree with TRBD1. V lost 6 bases to trimming and J lost 7 bases; unmatched junction nucleotides: 7. The CDR3 is 13 amino acids. CDR1 and CDR2 from the germline V gene are SNHLY and FYNNEI. CDR3 amino acids: CASRYGQGSGYTF. As DNA, the CDR3 is TGTGCCAGCAGGTACGGACAGGGAAGTGGCTACACCTTC.

The CDR3 DNA sequence: TGTGCCAGCAGCCTACTACCAGTGGCCGGGGAGCTGTTTTTT. This gives the protein CASSLLPVAGELFF. V gene TRBV7-2 combines with J gene TRBJ2-2; D not resolved. CDR3 length: 14 amino acids. V was trimmed by 5 bases and J by 6 bases, leaving 13 bases between them. Germline assignment: CDR1 SGHTA and CDR2 FQGNSA. Combining the CDR3 with reference TRBV7-2 and TRBJ2-2 gives the whole variable domain GAGVSQSPSNKVTEKGKDVELRCDPISGHTALYWYRQSLGQGLEFLIYFQGNSAPDKSGLPSDRFSAERTGGSVSTLTIQRTQQEDSAVYLCASSLLPVAGELFFGEGSRLTVL.

V and J are TRBV7-5 and TRBJ1-5; the table's D call, TRBD1, was not checked against the DNA. TRBV7-5 is annotated as a pseudogene. The CDR3 totals 13 residues. In DNA, the CDR3 is TGTGCCAGAAGCACAGGGACAAATCAGCCCCAGCATTTT. Its translation is CARSTGTNQPQHF.

DNA for the CDR3: TGCGCCAGCAGCCAAGAAACTCATCCCAAGGGGGAAAAACTGTTTTTT. Its translation is CASSQETHPKGEKLFF. J is TRBJ1-4 and V is TRBV4-3, with D maybe TRBD1 (5 bases). Between the trimmed V and J ends, which lost 0 bases and 8 bases, there was a span of 16 bases. CDR1 and CDR2 from the germline V gene are LGHNA and YSLEER. The CDR3 extends over 16 amino acids.

This chain joins TRBV25-1 and TRBJ2-5, with 7 bases that match TRBD1. The CDR3 is made up of 15 amino acids. Germline lookup yields CDR1 MGHDK and CDR2 SYGVNS. V was clipped by 5 bases and J by 5 bases; unmatched bases: 11. Here the CDR3 reads CASSKDRASRETQYF. For the CDR3, the DNA is TGTGCCAGCAGTAAAGACAGGGCCTCAAGGGAGACCCAGTACTTC.

The V and J genes are TRBV7-8 and TRBJ2-2; weak D call: TRBD2 (6 bases). The V end lost 7 bases, the J end lost 8 bases, and 11 bases lay between the germline ends. The CDR3 has 12 amino acids. CDR1 and CDR2 (germline): SGHVS, FQNEAQ. In DNA, the CDR3 is TGTGCCAGCAACGTAGGAGGGGGGGAGCTGTTTTTT. Translation gives CASNVGGGELFF.